What follows is one T cell receptor beta chain and its context. The clone's antigen remains unknown. The record has no base qualities; no much larger clone is one base away. The data belong to a study of OX40 agonist ivuxolimab in advanced cancers. Study-level background: Ivuxolimab was a fully human IgG2 agonistic monoclonal antibody targeting the costimulatory receptor OX40 (CD134). The dose-escalation cohort was about 87% male with a mean age of approximately 59 years, ranging from roughly 20 to 80. Peripheral TCRbeta sequencing aimed to test whether ivuxolimab altered TCR sequence diversity and caused clonal T-cell expansion. Intravenous ivuxolimab was administered to patients every 2 weeks at six dose levels: 0.01, 0.1, 0.3, 1.5, 3 and 10 mg/kg. The monotherapy dose-escalation portion (N ≈ 56 patients) of the phase I ivuxolimab trial is reported in the paper. Prior anti-PD-1, anti-PD-L1 or anti-CTLA-4 therapy was permitted, and approximately 42% of dose-escalation patients had received checkpoint inhibitors. Partial responses were achieved by three dose-escalation patients, of whom one had hepatocellular carcinoma and two had cutaneous melanoma. Of the roughly 54 patients in dose escalation, about 20 had hepatocellular carcinoma, about 15 had melanoma, 9 had renal cell carcinoma and 9 had head and neck cancer. Beyond this particular receptor, the publication reports: Low levels of normalized T-cell clonal expansion were also shown by some nonresponding patients. The antigen specificity of the clonally expanded peripheral T cells was not determined. In the 0.1-3.0 mg/kg groups, partial responders were among the patients with the lowest normalized peripheral clonal expansion, particularly in CD8+ T cells. After ivuxolimab, expanded clones were on average more numerous among CD8+ T cells than among CD4+ T cells. At doses of 0.1 to 3.0 mg/kg, clonal expansion of both CD4+ and CD8+ blood T cells was observed from baseline to week 6.

Patients with a history of autoimmune disease or receiving systemic immunosuppression were excluded from the trial. Peripheral blood for TCR sequencing was drawn from every dose cohort at baseline, at cycle 4 day 1 and at cycle 7 day 1. Samples were obtained from an open-label, multicenter, first-in-human phase I dose-escalation trial of ivuxolimab. Adults with locally advanced or metastatic melanoma, renal cell, hepatocellular, or head and neck squamous cell carcinoma were enrolled in the trial. Before TCR sequencing, CD4+ T cells and CD8+ T cells were sorted from peripheral blood as separate populations. For this chain, trimming is 8 bases at the V end and 2 bases at the J end, and the number of junction bases without a gene match is 5. From a lookup of the germline V gene, CDR1 and CDR2 are MNHNS and SASEGT. From cysteine to phenylalanine, the CDR3 is 13 amino acids long. Only the CDR3 part of the read is kept: 39 bases, read in frame from the first base.

Genomic DNA was extracted from sorted cells for sequencing of the TCRbeta CDR3 region. The immunoSEQ Assay was used to sequence the TCRbeta CDR3 regions. TCRdb took this table from immuneACCESS and kept in-frame rearrangements with V and J called. Such tables lack part of the clones; where checked against another copy, unresolved V genes explain under half of the gap, and the rest is unexplained. Within this sample are more than 50,000 clones, with 70% to 90% of them counted one time only. The ten largest clones add up to 0.35% of the sample. Source: CD4+ or CD8+ T cells sorted from blood, taken in a trial of the OX40 agonist ivuxolimab. The chain uses TRBV6-1 and TRBJ2-7; the junction holds 8 bases that match TRBD1. The TCR comes from an adult with an advanced solid tumor such as melanoma, head and neck, liver or kidney cancer. The CDR3 reads CASSRGPTYEQYF. The nucleotide sequence is given as TGTGCCAGCTCCAGGGGGCCTACCTACGAGCAGTACTTC.